The 17 T cell receptor beta chains reported below all come from one sample, sequenced in a study of T cell repertoires in cytomegalovirus infection. TCRdb processed the reads anew with MiXCR; each CDR3 protein has one entry. The sample has under 800,000 distinct CDR3 sequences; 20% to 25% are singletons. Sequencing was performed on CD8+ T cells from PBMCs. The origin of the receptors is a human donor in good health (CMV status not recorded). Some clones in this sample may be carry-over from other donors' samples.

The rearrangement joins TRBV24-1 to TRBJ2-2, with D uncertain. The V gene lost 5 bases and the J gene lost 6 bases, with 6 bases spanning the gap. Germline CDR1 is KGHDR and CDR2 is SFDVKD. This CDR3 has 12 residues. The CDR3 reads CATSALPGELFF. Here the CDR3 DNA reads TGTGCCACCAGTGCTCTCCCCGGGGAGCTGTTTTTT.

This clonotype was counted a few times. The chain recombines TRBV13 with TRBJ1-2, with 7 bases lining up with TRBD1. The germline V gene encodes CDR1 PRHDT and CDR2 FYEKMQ (reference sequence). CDR3 size: 15 residues. V was pared by 0 bases and J by 8 bases, with 9 bases of the junction left unmatched. CDR3 bases: TGTGCCAGCAGCTTAGGTGGCAGGGGGACGCGAGGCTACACCTTC. Protein product: CASSLGGRGTRGYTF.

This chain joins TRBV7-9 and TRBJ1-1; 10 positions match TRBD1. The CDR3 is 12 amino acids. The ends lost 4 bases at V and 7 bases at J; junction bases unmatched: 0. Germline V CDR1 and CDR2: SEHNR, FQNEAQ (reference sequence). CDR3 region: CASSWDRGEAFF. The CDR3 DNA is TGTGCCAGCAGCTGGGACAGGGGTGAAGCTTTCTTT.

The chain combines TRBV6-2 or TRBV6-3 with TRBJ2-1; tentative D call: TRBD1 (5 bases). CDR1 and CDR2 (germline): MNHEY, SVGEGT. V was pared by 2 bases and J by 8 bases, with 10 bases between. CDR3 length equals 13 residues. Written as DNA, the CDR3 is TGTGCCAGCAGTTACCCTGGGGCTCATGAGCAGTTCTTC. Its translation is CASSYPGAHEQFF.

This clonotype was seen only once. Given a much more abundant clone one base away, this may be a read error. The chain employs TRBV9 and TRBJ1-1; the D is unclear. The CDR3 runs to 15 residues. Looked up from germline, CDR1 is SGDLS and CDR2 is YYNGEE. The CDR3 DNA follows: TGTGCCTGCAGCGTAAATGGGGAGGGAAACACTGAAGCTTTCTTT. This sequence encodes CACSVNGEGNTEAFF. Full variable domain (missing parts from reference TRBV9 and TRBJ1-1): DSGVTQTPKHLITATGQRVTLRCSPRSGDLSVYWYQQSLDQGLQFLIQYYNGEERAKGNILERFSAQQFPDLHSELNLSSLELGDSALYFCACSVNGEGNTEAFFGQGTRLTVV.

This clonotype occurred many times. The chain recombines TRBV7-6 with TRBJ2-1; TRBD2 aligns across 8 bases. The CDR3 contains 15 residues. The germline V gene has CDR1 SGHVS and CDR2 FNYEAQ. The J segment lost 5 bases and the V segment lost 3 bases, leaving 6 bases of the junction unmatched. Here the CDR3 DNA reads TGTGCCAGCAGCTTCCGGGGGGGCGGACACAATGAGCAGTTCTTC. It is translated as CASSFRGGGHNEQFF.

This clonotype showed up just a few times. V and J are TRBV7-9 and TRBJ1-1; no clear D. CDR1 is SEHNR, CDR2 FQNEAQ, per germline (reference sequence). V was trimmed by 5 bases and J by 8 bases, leaving 9 bases between them. The CDR3 has 11 amino acids. The CDR3 sequence is CASSLAYEAFF. The CDR3 nucleotides read TGTGCCAGCAGCCTCGCATACGAAGCTTTCTTT. Together with reference TRBV7-9 and TRBJ1-1, the CDR3 gives the full variable domain: DTGVSQNPRHKITKRGQNVTFRCDPISEHNRLYWYRQTLGQGPEFLTYFQNEAQLEKSRLLSDRFSAERPKGSFSTLEIQRTEQGDSAMYLCASSLAYEAFFGQGTRLTVV.

This clonotype was seen a handful of times. This sequence joins TRBV18 and TRBJ1-5; possible D gene TRBD1, 5 bases. With 4 bases removed from V and 0 bases from J, the gap between germline ends came to 19 bases. The germline CDR1 and CDR2 sequences are KGHSH and LQKENI. The CDR3 sequence is 18 residues long. The CDR3: CASSLQGERGNSNQPQHF. The CDR3 region has the DNA TGTGCCAGCTCACTTCAAGGAGAAAGGGGCAATAGCAATCAGCCCCAGCATTTT. Full variable domain (remainder filled in from reference TRBV18 and TRBJ1-5): NAGVMQNPRHLVRRRGQEARLRCSPMKGHSHVYWYRQLPEEGLKFMVYLQKENIIDESGMPKERFSAEFPKEGPSILRIQQVVRGDSAAYFCASSLQGERGNSNQPQHFGDGTRLSIL.

The chain recombines TRBV13 with TRBJ2-5; 8 bases line up with TRBD2. From germline, CDR1 is PRHDT and CDR2 FYEKMQ (reference sequence). V gave up 2 bases and J gave up 2 bases; unmatched junction bases: 7. This CDR3 region has 16 residues. This CDR3 reads CASSLYLRGGQETQYF. The CDR3 nucleotides read TGTGCCAGCAGCTTATATCTCCGGGGGGGGCAAGAGACCCAGTACTTC.

The chain combines TRBV28 with TRBJ1-5, with D tentatively TRBD1 (6 bases). Deletions cut 7 bases from V and 6 bases from J, with 13 bases between. The CDR3 totals 13 residues. Per germline, CDR1 MDHEN and CDR2 SYDVKM. The CDR3 DNA reads as TGTGCCAGCATAACGGGGGCAGCTCAGCCCCAGCATTTT. Protein product: CASITGAAQPQHF.

This clonotype was detected a few times. V gene TRBV7-3 combines with J gene TRBJ1-5; D call uncertain. V was pared by 0 bases and J by 0 bases, with 9 bases between. The CDR3 is 16 amino acids. Germline V gives CDR1 SGHTA, CDR2 FQGTGA. The CDR3 is CASSLTTIYSNQPQHF. The DNA for the CDR3 is TGTGCCAGCAGCTTAACTACCATTTATAGCAATCAGCCCCAGCATTTT.

V gene TRBV7-6 combines with J gene TRBJ2-1; unclear D gene. Germline V gene lookup returns CDR1 SGHVS and CDR2 FNYEAQ. This CDR3 contains 14 residues. V lost 1 base and J 8 bases, leaving 12 bases between the germline ends. CDR3 sequence reads: CASSLGFSHYEQFF. The CDR3 DNA reads TGTGCCAGCAGCTTAGGTTTCTCTCACTATGAGCAGTTCTTC. Together with reference TRBV7-6 and TRBJ2-1, the CDR3 gives the full variable domain: GAGVSQSPRYKVTKRGQDVALRCDPISGHVSLYWYRQALGQGPEFLTYFNYEAQQDKSGLPNDRFSAERPEGSISTLTIQRTEQRDSAMYRCASSLGFSHYEQFFGPGTRLTVL.

The rearrangement uses TRBV2 and TRBJ2-7, with 7 bases lining up with TRBD2. CDR3 size: 12 residues. J lost 1 base, V lost 10 bases, and 4 bases had no gene match. The germline V gene has CDR1 SNHLY and CDR2 FYNNEI. CDR3 nucleotides: TGTGCCACCGAGGGACTATCCTACGAGCAGTACTTC. Protein: CATEGLSYEQYF.

Details on this clonotype: Given a much more abundant clone one base away, this may be a read error. V usage is TRBV7-9 and J usage is TRBJ2-1; perhaps D is TRBD1 or TRBD2 (6 bases each). Germline CDR1 SEHNR, CDR2 FQNEAQ (reference sequence). The CDR3 is made up of 15 amino acids. CDR3 sequence reads: CASSLMGGPYNERFF. The CDR3 DNA is TGTGCCAGCAGCTTAATGGGGGGCCCGTACAATGAGCGGTTCTTC.

The chain combines TRBV27 with TRBJ2-1; D is perhaps TRBD2 (6 bases). CDR3 length: 12 amino acids. The germline V and J ends were trimmed by 2 bases and 14 bases, with 13 bases remaining between them. CDR1 MNHEY and CDR2 SMNVEV come from the germline V gene (reference sequence). Here the CDR3 reads CASSLVGRGEFF. The CDR3 nucleotides read TGTGCCAGCAGTTTAGTAGGGCGGGGCGAGTTCTTC.

This clonotype was recorded many times. The J gene is TRBJ2-3, the V gene TRBV6-2 or TRBV6-3; 10 bases map to TRBD1. With 0 bases clipped from V and 0 bases from J, the junction kept 9 bases outside the gene matches. The germline V gene encodes CDR1 MNHEY and CDR2 SVGEGT. The CDR3 runs 19 residues. The CDR3 sequence: CASSYSGQGKKISTDTQYF. CDR3 nucleotide sequence: TGTGCCAGCAGTTACTCGGGACAGGGGAAGAAGATAAGCACAGATACGCAGTATTTT.

This rearrangement joins TRBV19 to TRBJ2-1; D may be TRBD1 (6 bases). The V gene lost 5 bases and the J gene lost 8 bases, with 13 bases spanning the gap. The CDR3 sequence is 13 residues long. Germline CDR1 reads LNHDA; CDR2 reads SQIVND (reference sequence). As DNA, the CDR3 is TGTGCCAGTAGTGACAGGCTTTTGGATGAGCAGTTCTTC. Protein product: CASSDRLLDEQFF.